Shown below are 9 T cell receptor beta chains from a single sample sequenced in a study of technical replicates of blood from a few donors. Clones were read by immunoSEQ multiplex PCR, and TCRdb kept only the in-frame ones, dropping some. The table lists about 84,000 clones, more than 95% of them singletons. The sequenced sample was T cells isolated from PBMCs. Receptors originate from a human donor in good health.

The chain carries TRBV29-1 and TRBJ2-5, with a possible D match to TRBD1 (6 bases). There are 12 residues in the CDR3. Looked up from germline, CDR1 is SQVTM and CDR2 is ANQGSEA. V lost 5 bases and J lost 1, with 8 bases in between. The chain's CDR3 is CSVYRAQETQYF. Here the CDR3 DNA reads TGCAGCGTTTACAGGGCCCAAGAGACCCAGTACTTC.

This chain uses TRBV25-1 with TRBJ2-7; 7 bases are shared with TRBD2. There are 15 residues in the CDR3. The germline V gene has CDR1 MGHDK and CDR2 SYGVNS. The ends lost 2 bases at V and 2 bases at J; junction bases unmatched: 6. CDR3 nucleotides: TGTGCCAGCAGTGAAGTTCCGGGGGGAACCTACGAGCAGTACTTC. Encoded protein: CASSEVPGGTYEQYF.

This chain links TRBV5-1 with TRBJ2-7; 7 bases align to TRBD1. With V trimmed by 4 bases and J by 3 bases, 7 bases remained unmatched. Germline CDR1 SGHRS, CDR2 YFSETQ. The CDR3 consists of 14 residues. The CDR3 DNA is TGCGCCAGCAGCGGAAACTGGGACAGCTACGAGCAGTACTTC. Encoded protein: CASSGNWDSYEQYF.

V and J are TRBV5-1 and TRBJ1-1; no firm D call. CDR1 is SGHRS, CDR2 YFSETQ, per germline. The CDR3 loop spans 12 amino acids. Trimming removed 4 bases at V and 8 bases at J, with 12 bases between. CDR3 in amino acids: CASSLGLSEAFF. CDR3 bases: TGCGCCAGCAGCCTCGGACTTTCAGAAGCTTTCTTT.

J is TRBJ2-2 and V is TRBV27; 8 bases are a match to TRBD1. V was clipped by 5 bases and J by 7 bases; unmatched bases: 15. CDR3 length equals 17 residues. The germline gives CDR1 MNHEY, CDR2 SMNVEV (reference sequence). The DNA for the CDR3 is TGTGCCAGCAGTCCCCCCGTGCAGGGGGCGCTTAACGGGGAGCTGTTTTTT. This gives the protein CASSPPVQGALNGELFF.

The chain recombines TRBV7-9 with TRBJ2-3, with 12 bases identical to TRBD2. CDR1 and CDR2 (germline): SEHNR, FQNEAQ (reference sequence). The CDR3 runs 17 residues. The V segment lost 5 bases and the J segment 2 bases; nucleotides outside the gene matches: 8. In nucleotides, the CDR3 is TGTGCCAGCAGCCCCGGACTAGCGGGGACTCACACAGATACGCAGTATTTT. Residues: CASSPGLAGTHTDTQYF. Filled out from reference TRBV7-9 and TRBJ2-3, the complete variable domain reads DTGVSQNPRHKITKRGQNVTFRCDPISEHNRLYWYRQTLGQGPEFLTYFQNEAQLEKSRLLSDRFSAERPKGSFSTLEIQRTEQGDSAMYLCASSPGLAGTHTDTQYFGPGTRLTVL.

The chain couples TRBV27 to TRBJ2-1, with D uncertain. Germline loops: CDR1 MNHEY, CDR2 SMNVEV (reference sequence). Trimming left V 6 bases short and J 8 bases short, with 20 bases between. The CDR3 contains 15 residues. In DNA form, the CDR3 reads TGTGCCAGCAGCCCGATCCCACCGCGCAGCGATGAGCAGTTCTTC. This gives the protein CASSPIPPRSDEQFF.

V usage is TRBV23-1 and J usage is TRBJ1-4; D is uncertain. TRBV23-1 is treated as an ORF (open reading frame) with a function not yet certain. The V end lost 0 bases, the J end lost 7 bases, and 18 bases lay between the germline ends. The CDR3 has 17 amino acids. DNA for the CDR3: TGCGCCAGCAGTCAATCAAACTCCGGGAATGGGGTTGAAAAACTGTTTTTT. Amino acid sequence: CASSQSNSGNGVEKLFF.

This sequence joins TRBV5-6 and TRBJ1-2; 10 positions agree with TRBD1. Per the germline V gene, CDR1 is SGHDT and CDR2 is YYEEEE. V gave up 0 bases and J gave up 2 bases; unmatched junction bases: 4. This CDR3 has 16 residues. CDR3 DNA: TGTGCCAGCAGCTTGGGGACAGGGGGGGAAAACTATGGCTACACCTTC. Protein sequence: CASSLGTGGENYGYTF.